This entry lists 31 T cell receptor beta chains sequenced from one sample in a study of control samples from healthy donors and cancer patients. TCRdb's copy holds only in-frame clones and misses some; the assay was immunoSEQ multiplex PCR. The sample has some 130,000 clones, about nine tenths seen once. Specimen: blood. These receptors came from a man in his forties in good health.

The rearrangement links TRBV10-1 to TRBJ1-1, with D unclear. The CDR3 runs 16 residues. The germline V and J ends were trimmed by 8 bases and 3 bases, with 22 bases remaining between them. Germline V gene sequence: CDR1 WNHNN, CDR2 SYGVQD (reference sequence). The CDR3 sequence: CASPTGEPVPDTEAFF. CDR3 DNA sequence: TGCGCCAGCCCGACCGGAGAACCGGTTCCGGACACTGAAGCTTTCTTT.

V gene TRBV20-1 combines with J gene TRBJ2-1, with unresolved D. CDR3 length: 11 residues. CDR1 is DFQATT and CDR2 is SNEGSKA in the germline V gene (reference sequence). V was cut by 6 bases and J by 6 bases, with 9 bases left in between. The CDR3 nucleotides read TGCAGTGCCACGCCGCTCAATGAGCAGTTCTTC. The encoded protein is CSATPLNEQFF.

This clone was seen a few times. The genes are TRBV19 and TRBJ1-1, with D tentatively TRBD1 (5 bases). V lost 8 bases and J 0 bases, leaving 19 bases between the germline ends. Germline V lookup: CDR1 LNHDA, CDR2 SQIVND (reference sequence). The CDR3 is 16 residues long. The CDR3 sequence is CASQSMVNRLNTEAFF. As DNA, the CDR3 is TGTGCCAGTCAATCGATGGTTAACAGGTTGAACACTGAAGCTTTCTTT.

CDR3 sequence reads: CATSDPLTYEQYF. The CDR3 nucleotides read TGTGCCACCAGTGATCCCTTGACCTACGAGCAGTACTTC. J is TRBJ2-7 and V is TRBV24-1; unclear D gene. The CDR3 covers 13 residues. V shed 3 bases and J shed 2 bases, with 7 bases lying between them. In germline, CDR1 is KGHDR, CDR2 SFDVKD.

Comments on this clone: At the DNA level, this CDR3 is encoded by other sequences in the same sample as well. This chain joins TRBV11-3 and TRBJ1-1, with TRBD1 as a possible D gene (5 bases). This CDR3 has 13 residues. Trimming stripped 3 bases from V and 1 base from J, with 6 bases between. From germline, CDR1 is SGHNT and CDR2 YENEEA. CDR3 nucleotide sequence: TGTGCCAGCAGCTTGGGGGGGAACACTGAAGCTTTCTTT. Translation: CASSLGGNTEAFF.

This clone was detected only once. The chain combines TRBV5-1 with TRBJ1-3; D remains ambiguous. V shed 5 bases and J shed 4 bases, with 4 bases lying between them. The V gene's germline CDR1 is SGHRS and CDR2 YFSETQ. The CDR3 is made up of 11 amino acids. The CDR3 nucleotides are TGCGCCAGCAGGTCAGGAAACACCATATATTTT. This codes for CASRSGNTIYF. Using reference TRBV5-1 and TRBJ1-3 for the parts outside the CDR3, the full variable domain is KAGVTQTPRYLIKTRGQQVTLSCSPISGHRSVSWYQQTPGQGLQFLFEYFSETQRNKGNFPGRFSGRQFSNSRSEMNVSTLELGDSALYLCASRSGNTIYFGEGSWLTVV.

This chain joins TRBV7-9 and TRBJ2-5; D is ambiguous. The V end was cut by 4 bases, the J end by 4 bases, with 13 bases between. Germline V gives CDR1 SEHNR, CDR2 FQNEAQ (reference sequence). The CDR3 totals 14 residues. CDR3 protein: CASSSRVARETQYF. Written as DNA, the CDR3 is TGTGCCAGCAGCTCCCGAGTCGCTAGAGAGACCCAGTACTTC. Full variable domain (missing parts from reference TRBV7-9 and TRBJ2-5): DTGVSQNPRHKITKRGQNVTFRCDPISEHNRLYWYRQTLGQGPEFLTYFQNEAQLEKSRLLSDRFSAERPKGSFSTLEIQRTEQGDSAMYLCASSSRVARETQYFGPGTRLLVL.

J is TRBJ1-4 and V is TRBV19; D not certain. Looked up from germline, CDR1 is LNHDA and CDR2 is SQIVND (reference sequence). The CDR3 loop spans 15 amino acids. V shed 2 bases and J shed 5 bases, with 12 bases lying between them. The CDR3 coding sequence is TGTGCCAGTAGTATATCGTCGGGGAAGAATGAAAAACTGTTTTTT. Amino acid sequence: CASSISSGKNEKLFF.

This sequence joins TRBV6-5 and TRBJ2-5; no clear D gene. Deletions cut 2 bases from V and 5 bases from J, with 9 bases between. CDR1 and CDR2 (germline): MNHEY, SVGAGI. CDR3 length: 13 residues. CDR3 residues: CASSYSHGETQYF. The CDR3 DNA reads as TGTGCCAGCAGTTACAGTCACGGGGAGACCCAGTACTTC.

The chain couples TRBV2 to TRBJ2-5; TRBD2 is a possible D gene (5 bases). V gave up 3 bases and J gave up 2 bases, with 10 bases separating them. The CDR3 contains 14 residues. From germline, CDR1 is SNHLY and CDR2 FYNNEI. Written as DNA, the CDR3 is TGTGCCAGCAGTGACTGGCGGGTTCAAGAGACCCAGTACTTC. Its protein is CASSDWRVQETQYF.

This rearrangement joins TRBV5-1 to TRBJ1-6; D is undetermined. V shed 6 bases and J shed 7 bases, with 17 bases lying between them. Germline values: CDR1 SGHRS, CDR2 YFSETQ. The CDR3 loop spans 15 amino acids. The CDR3 nucleotides are TGCGCCAGCACCCAAGACCGGGCCAGAAATTCACCCCTCCACTTT. Amino acid sequence: CASTQDRARNSPLHF.

The V and J genes are TRBV7-3 and TRBJ2-5; TRBD2 aligns across 8 bases. The CDR3 sequence is 16 residues long. The germline V gene encodes CDR1 SGHTA and CDR2 FQGTGA. With 1 base clipped from V and 9 bases from J, the junction kept 13 bases outside the gene matches. This CDR3 reads CASSLMGSGGPYPQYF. The CDR3, as DNA: TGTGCCAGCAGCTTAATGGGATCGGGGGGGCCGTATCCCCAGTACTTC.

The V and J genes are TRBV5-6 and TRBJ1-4; 9 nucleotides align to TRBD1. CDR3 length: 16 residues. From germline, CDR1 is SGHDT and CDR2 YYEEEE. The V and J ends lost 0 bases and 8 bases, in that order; junction bases with no gene match: 8. CDR3 in DNA: TGTGCCAGCAGCTTGGAGTTACAGGGGGCAGGGGAAAAACTGTTTTTT. Translation gives CASSLELQGAGEKLFF.

This sequence joins TRBV10-2 and TRBJ2-3, with D possibly TRBD1 on 6 matching bases. V dropped 3 bases and J dropped 4 bases, with 11 bases sitting between them. Germline V gene lookup returns CDR1 WSHSY and CDR2 SAAADI. This CDR3 comprises 14 residues. In DNA form, the CDR3 reads TGCGCCAGCAGTGATCAGGGGCCGGCAGATACGCAGTATTTT. It translates to CASSDQGPADTQYF.

The chain combines TRBV2 with TRBJ2-7; 8 bases agree with TRBD2. Germline CDR1 and CDR2: SNHLY and FYNNEI. The CDR3 is 14 amino acids. Trimming removed 7 bases from V and 2 bases from J; junction bases left unmatched: 7. CDR3 sequence: CASTGAGGPYEQYF. DNA of the CDR3: TGTGCCAGCACCGGGGCGGGGGGCCCCTACGAGCAGTACTTC.

The chain recombines TRBV2 with TRBJ1-5; D is unclear. Trimming took off 7 bases at V and 5 bases at J, with 18 bases between the two ends. This CDR3 comprises 15 residues. Germline V gene data show CDR1 as SNHLY and CDR2 as FYNNEI. In nucleotides, the CDR3 is TGTGCCAGCACTCAGGTGGACGCTAGAGATCAGCCCCAGCATTTT. This gives the protein CASTQVDARDQPQHF. Together with reference TRBV2 and TRBJ1-5, the CDR3 gives the full variable domain: EPEVTQTPSHQVTQMGQEVILRCVPISNHLYFYWYRQILGQKVEFLVSFYNNEISEKSEIFDDQFSVERPDGSNFTLKIRSTKLEDSAMYFCASTQVDARDQPQHFGDGTRLSIL.

In its sample, this clone was seen once. V usage is TRBV19 and J usage is TRBJ2-1; 8 bases line up with TRBD1. The CDR3 sequence is 21 residues long. CDR1 and CDR2 (germline): LNHDA, SQIVND (reference sequence). V was pared by 4 bases and J by 0 bases, with 20 bases of the junction left unmatched. The CDR3 nucleotides are TGTGCCAGTAGTAGCAGAGCCGGGACAGGCTTACCGGGGAGCTCCTACAATGAGCAGTTCTTC. Protein: CASSSRAGTGLPGSSYNEQFF.

The V call is TRBV5-6, the J call TRBJ1-2; perhaps TRBD1 as D (5 bases). The ends were cut back, 5 bases at V and 1 base at J, with 9 bases in the middle. The length of the CDR3 is 13 residues. In germline, CDR1 is SGHDT, CDR2 YYEEEE. The CDR3 bases are TGTGCCAGCAGTTACGACAGTAACTATGGCTACACCTTC. As protein: CASSYDSNYGYTF.

The V and J genes are TRBV14 and TRBJ1-2; D is ambiguous. CDR1 is SGHDN, CDR2 FVKESK, per germline. The CDR3 has 16 residues. Trimming shortened V by 0 bases and J by 2 bases, and 13 bases separated the two germline ends. CDR3 amino acids: CASSQDLEEGNYGYTF. In DNA, the CDR3 is TGTGCCAGCAGCCAAGATCTCGAGGAAGGGAACTATGGCTACACCTTC. The entire variable domain, with the rest obtained from reference TRBV14 and TRBJ1-2, is as follows: EAGVTQFPSHSVIEKGQTVTLRCDPISGHDNLYWYRRVMGKEIKFLLHFVKESKQDESGMPNNRFLAERTGGTYSTLKVQPAELEDSGVYFCASSQDLEEGNYGYTFGSGTRLTVV.

This chain uses TRBV9 with TRBJ1-1, with D perhaps matching TRBD1 (5 bases). From germline, CDR1 is SGDLS and CDR2 YYNGEE. There are 14 residues in the CDR3. The V and J ends lost 4 bases and 0 bases respectively, with 10 bases between them. CDR3 sequence reads: CASSPDIMNTEAFF. CDR3 DNA: TGTGCCAGCAGCCCGGACATTATGAACACTGAAGCTTTCTTT.

The CDR3, as DNA: TGCGCCAGCAGCTCACGACCGGGACTAGGCCAAGAGACCCAGTACTTC. This encodes CASSSRPGLGQETQYF. J is TRBJ2-5 and V is TRBV5-1; 8 nucleotides align to TRBD2. The CDR3 extends over 16 amino acids. The germline CDR1 and CDR2 sequences are SGHRS and YFSETQ. V lost 3 bases, J lost 1 base, and 8 bases stayed unmatched. Complete variable domain (other parts from reference TRBV5-1 and TRBJ2-5): KAGVTQTPRYLIKTRGQQVTLSCSPISGHRSVSWYQQTPGQGLQFLFEYFSETQRNKGNFPGRFSGRQFSNSRSEMNVSTLELGDSALYLCASSSRPGLGQETQYFGPGTRLLVL.

This chain joins TRBV5-4 and TRBJ1-2, with 8 bases fitting TRBD1. V dropped 3 bases and J dropped 4; count of bases not matched to a gene: 8. The CDR3 extends over 15 amino acids. Germline CDR1 is SGHNT and CDR2 is YYREEE (reference sequence). The CDR3 region has the DNA TGTGCCAGCAGCTACGTATCAGGGGGCGGCTATGGCTACACCTTC. This translates into CASSYVSGGGYGYTF. The full variable domain, with the rest looked up from reference TRBV5-4 and TRBJ1-2, is ETGVTQSPTHLIKTRGQQVTLRCSSQSGHNTVSWYQQALGQGPQFIFQYYREEENGRGNFPPRFSGLQFPNYSSELNVNALELDDSALYLCASSYVSGGGYGYTFGSGTRLTVV.

The chain combines TRBV6-6 with TRBJ2-3; 7 positions match TRBD2. V shed 4 bases, J shed 6 bases, and the junction held 7 bases outside the gene matches. The CDR3 is made up of 14 amino acids. Germline CDR1 reads MNHNY; CDR2 reads SVGAGI (reference sequence). The DNA of the CDR3 is TGTGCCAGCAGTTCGTTCCGGGGGGTCGATACGCAGTATTTT. Encoded protein: CASSSFRGVDTQYF.

The V and J genes are TRBV4-2 and TRBJ2-5; 16 nucleotides match TRBD2. Losses at the gene ends were 1 base for V and 7 bases for J; bases not matched to a gene: 9. The CDR3 is 18 amino acids. The germline V gene encodes CDR1 LGHNA and CDR2 YNFKEQ. CDR3 region: CASSQAAPGTSGGGTQYF. The CDR3 bases are TGTGCCAGCAGCCAAGCAGCCCCCGGGACTAGCGGGGGGGGGACCCAGTACTTC.

This clone was found a few times. J is TRBJ2-3 and V is TRBV29-1; 10 nucleotides align to TRBD2. After removal of 6 bases from V and 2 bases from J, the junction contained 5 bases not matched to a gene. Germline V gene lookup returns CDR1 SQVTM and CDR2 ANQGSEA. This CDR3 region has 14 residues. The CDR3 nucleotides are TGCAGCGTAAAGCGGGGGGGGGTCACAGATACGCAGTATTTT. Translating gives CSVKRGGVTDTQYF.

The genes are TRBV10-3 and TRBJ2-3, with 10 positions matching TRBD2. Germline CDR1 is ENHRY and CDR2 is SYGVKD. The CDR3 extends over 16 amino acids. V shed 4 bases and J 4 bases; nucleotides not matched to a gene: 8. CDR3 in amino acids: CAISAVLAGDSDTQYF. Written as DNA, the CDR3 is TGTGCCATCAGTGCGGTGCTAGCGGGGGATTCAGATACGCAGTATTTT.

This sequence joins TRBV6-5 and TRBJ1-2; weak D call: TRBD1 (5 bases). The CDR3 extends over 15 amino acids. Germline V lookup: CDR1 MNHEY, CDR2 SVGAGI. Deletions cut 4 bases from V and 3 bases from J, with 15 bases between. The CDR3 DNA reads TGTGCCAGCAGTTCCGGGGGGGTAAAGGACTATGGCTACACCTTC. It encodes CASSSGGVKDYGYTF.

This sequence joins TRBV7-8 and TRBJ2-6, with 8 bases aligning to TRBD2. CDR3 length: 17 residues. Trimming at V came to 2 bases and at J to 2 bases, leaving 5 bases not matched to a gene. Germline lookup yields CDR1 SGHVS and CDR2 FQNEAQ. CDR3 nucleotides: TGTGCCAGCAGCTTAAGACAAGCGGGAGCTGGGGCCAACGTCCTGACTTTC. Translation gives CASSLRQAGAGANVLTF.

This chain uses TRBV9 with TRBJ2-7; D is perhaps TRBD2 (5 bases). V was clipped by 3 bases and J by 2 bases, with 6 bases between them. Germline V gene data show CDR1 as SGDLS and CDR2 as YYNGEE. The CDR3 contains 12 residues. The CDR3 spells CASSAGTYEQYF. The CDR3 bases are TGTGCCAGCAGCGCCGGGACCTACGAGCAGTACTTC.

This chain uses TRBV4-2 with TRBJ1-4; D perhaps matches TRBD1 (6 bases). From germline, CDR1 is LGHNA and CDR2 YNFKEQ. Trimming removed 0 bases at V and 8 bases at J, with 10 bases between. This CDR3 spans 14 amino acids. CDR3 DNA sequence: TGTGCCAGCAGCCAAGATAGGGGGTGGGAAAAACTGTTTTTT. The encoded protein is CASSQDRGWEKLFF.

Points on this clone: Other DNA sequences in the same sample also yield this CDR3. The chain recombines TRBV9 with TRBJ2-6; D remains ambiguous. V was cut by 1 base and J by 1 base, with 6 bases left in between. Germline V lookup: CDR1 SGDLS, CDR2 YYNGEE. The CDR3 covers 15 residues. CDR3: CASSVRGSGANVLTF. CDR3 sequence (DNA): TGTGCCAGCAGCGTAAGAGGATCTGGGGCCAACGTCCTGACTTTC.